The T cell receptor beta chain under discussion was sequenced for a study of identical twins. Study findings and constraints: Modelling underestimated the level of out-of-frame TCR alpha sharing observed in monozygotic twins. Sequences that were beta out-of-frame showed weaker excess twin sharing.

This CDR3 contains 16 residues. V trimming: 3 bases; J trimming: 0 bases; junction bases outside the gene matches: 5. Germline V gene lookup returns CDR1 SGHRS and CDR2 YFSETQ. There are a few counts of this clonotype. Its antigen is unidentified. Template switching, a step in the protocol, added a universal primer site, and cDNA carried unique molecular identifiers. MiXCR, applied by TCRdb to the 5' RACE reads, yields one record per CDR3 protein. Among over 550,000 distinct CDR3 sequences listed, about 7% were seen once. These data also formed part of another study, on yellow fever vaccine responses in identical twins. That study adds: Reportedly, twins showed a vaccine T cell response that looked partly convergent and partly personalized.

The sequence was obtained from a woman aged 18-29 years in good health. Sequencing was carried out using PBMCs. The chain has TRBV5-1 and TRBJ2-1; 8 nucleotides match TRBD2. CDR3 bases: TGCGCCAGCAGCTCTGGTAGCGGGGCCTCCTACAATGAGCAGTTCTTC. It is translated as CASSSGSGASYNEQFF.